This T cell receptor beta chain is from a study of blood T cell repertoires in COVID-19 (dated by TCRdb to the early 2020s). About the full investigation: Samples from collaborators originated in the United States, Italy and Spain and spanned both the acute and convalescent phases of COVID-19. The dataset comprised deeply sampled blood TCRbeta repertoires from subjects exposed to, actively infected with, or recovered from COVID-19. The material from the prospective study consisted of cDNA or gDNA derived from T cells, B-cell-depleted T cells, or PBMCs. Where available, HLA class I and class II types were obtained from metadata supplied by the sample provider rather than from assay-based typing. The repertoires were made available in a free public database intended to serve as a resource for research on the immune response to SARS-CoV-2. Nearly every sample came with metadata listing a de-identified subject ID, COVID-19 status, age in years and sex. The samples were drawn from the first 160 participants of the ongoing ImmuneRACE study and from some 1,300 subjects provided by 6 global collaborators.

Comments on this clone: Its antigen is unknown. Base qualities are missing; no much larger clone stands one base away.

The collaborating institutions used their own protocols to collect whole blood in K2EDTA tubes. For TCRbeta analysis, collaborators shipped samples in one of three forms: frozen whole blood, isolated PBMCs, or DNA extracted from either of those sample types. Spanning cysteine to phenylalanine, the CDR3 consists of 13 amino acids. Just the 39-base CDR3 DNA is kept, in frame starting at base 1. CDR1 and CDR2, per the germline V gene, are MNHEY and SVGAGI. The trim is 2 bases for V and 4 bases for J, with a gap of 9 bases between the germline ends. The immunoSEQ Assay, a bias-controlled multiplex PCR, was used to amplify TCRbeta CDR3 regions from genomic DNA. The source study handled its data this way. The number of nucleated cells in each sample was estimated by amplification of reference gene primers within the assay. Sequence reads were collapsed and filtered to measure the absolute abundance of every unique TCRbeta CDR3 rearrangement. Productive Simpson clonality was computed per sample as the square root of Simpson's diversity index over productive rearrangements. TCRdb limited this immuneACCESS table to in-frame rearrangements with V and J called. A share of clones is missing; checked studies link under half to unresolved V genes, and the rest is unexplained. V, J and clone size derive from that table, while D and trimming were established from the DNA sequence. The sample records 180,000 or so clones, about 85% of which are singletons. The biggest ten clones account for more than 0.75% of the sample.

Overall study results and their limits: How much clinical and demographic metadata was included differed by source and by participant, and the metadata was provided uncurated.

The receptor's source is a man aged 18 to 29 with acute or convalescent COVID-19. Material: peripheral blood. The receptor chain draws on TRBV6-5 and TRBJ2-7; the D gene cannot be resolved reliably. The CDR3: CASSYRIRYEQYF. At the DNA level, the sequence is TGTGCCAGCAGTTACCGGATCAGGTACGAGCAGTACTTC.